The 5 T cell receptor beta chains below all came from one sample that was sequenced in a study of T-cell memory formation after mild COVID-19. TCRdb called the 5' RACE reads again in MiXCR, with one record for every CDR3 protein. The sample lists approximately 300,000 distinct CDR3 sequences, about 16% seen once, with more than 20% in the top ten. The sample taken for sequencing was PBMCs or a T cell subset sorted from them (not recorded which). The source is a man aged 18 to 35 who had mild COVID-19 (a few samples of this study predate the infection). Cell type and time point are not known.

This clonotype has only a few counts. The genes are TRBV6-5 and TRBJ2-1; the D gene is possibly TRBD2 (5 bases). CDR1 and CDR2 from the germline V gene are MNHEY and SVGAGI. The CDR3 has 15 residues. Trimming removed 6 bases from V and 5 bases from J, with 17 bases in between. CDR3: CASRSTGRRHNEQFF. CDR3 nucleotide sequence: TGTGCCAGCAGATCGACTGGTAGGAGGCACAATGAGCAGTTCTTC.

This chain joins TRBV6-2 or TRBV6-3 and TRBJ2-4; 7 nucleotides line up with TRBD2. Germline V CDR1 and CDR2: MNHEY, SVGEGT. After removal of 5 bases from V and 10 bases from J, the junction contained 14 bases not matched to a gene. The CDR3 is 15 residues long. CDR3 nucleotide sequence: TGTGCCAGCAGTCATGGACTAGTCGGCGCCACGATTCAGTACTTC. Its protein is CASSHGLVGATIQYF.

About this clonotype itself: The junction and the germline gene differ at one end; a read error may be behind it. The rearrangement links TRBV12-3 or TRBV12-4 to TRBJ2-1; D is possibly TRBD1 or TRBD2 (5 bases each). The CDR3 length is 13 residues. CDR3 sequence: CASSRGRNNAQFF. CDR3 DNA: TGTGCCAGCAGTCGGGGACGGAACAATGCGCAGTTCTTC.

The chain carries TRBV20-1 and TRBJ2-5; maybe TRBD2 (6 bases). This CDR3 has 11 residues. Germline CDR1 DFQATT, CDR2 SNEGSKA (reference sequence). Trimming removed 8 bases from V and 5 bases from J, with 12 bases in between. The CDR3 sequence: CSTASVETQYF. The CDR3 region has the DNA TGCAGTACCGCTAGCGTGGAGACCCAGTACTTC.

This clonotype turned up a few times. V usage is TRBV18 and J usage is TRBJ1-1, with D unresolved. Trimming took 3 bases from V and 2 from J, leaving 22 bases between them. This CDR3 has 18 amino acids. The germline gives CDR1 KGHSH, CDR2 LQKENI. CDR3 in amino acids: CASSPLSLDEDGNTEAFF. DNA of the CDR3: TGTGCCAGCTCACCGCTCAGTCTTGACGAGGACGGAAACACTGAAGCTTTCTTT.